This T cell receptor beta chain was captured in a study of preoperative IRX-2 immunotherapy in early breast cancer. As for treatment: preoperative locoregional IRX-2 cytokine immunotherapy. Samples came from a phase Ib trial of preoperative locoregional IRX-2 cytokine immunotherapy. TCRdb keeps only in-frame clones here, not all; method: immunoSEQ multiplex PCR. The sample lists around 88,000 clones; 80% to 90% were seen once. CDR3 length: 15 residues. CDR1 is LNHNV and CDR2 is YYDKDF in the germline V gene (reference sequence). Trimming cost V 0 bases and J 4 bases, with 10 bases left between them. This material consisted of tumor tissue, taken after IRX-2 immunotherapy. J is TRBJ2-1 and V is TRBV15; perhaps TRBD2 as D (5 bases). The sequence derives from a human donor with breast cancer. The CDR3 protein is CATSRDPGTYNEQFF. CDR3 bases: TGTGCCACCAGCAGAGATCCGGGAACTTACAATGAGCAGTTCTTC.